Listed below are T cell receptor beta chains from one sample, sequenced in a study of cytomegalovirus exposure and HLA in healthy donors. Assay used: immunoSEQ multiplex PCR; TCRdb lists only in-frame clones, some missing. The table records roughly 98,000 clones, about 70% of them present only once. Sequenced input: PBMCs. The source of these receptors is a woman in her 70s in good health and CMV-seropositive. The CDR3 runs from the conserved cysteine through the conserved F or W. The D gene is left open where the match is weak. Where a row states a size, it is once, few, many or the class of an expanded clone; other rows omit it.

CASSLDRETDTQYF TGTGCCAGCAGCCTCGACAGGGAAACAGATACGCAGTATTTT . TRBJ2-3 TRBV6-6 TRBD1
CASSSETSLNTGELFF TGTGCCAGCAGCTCCGAGACTAGCCTGAACACCGGGGAGCTGTTTTTT . TRBJ2-2 TRBV7-9 TRBD2
CASSPYPDRGVNTEAFF TGTGCCAGCTCACCATACCCGGACAGGGGGGTGAACACTGAAGCTTTCTTT . TRBJ1-1 TRBV18 TRBD1
CASSSPGDSIEKLFF TGTGCCAGCAGCTCCCCCGGGGACTCAATTGAAAAACTGTTTTTT . TRBJ1-4 TRBV5-8 .
CASRPYRGLMTEAFF TGTGCCAGCAGGCCGTACAGGGGGCTGATGACTGAAGCTTTCTTT . TRBJ1-1 TRBV2 TRBD1
CAWNAGQGEKLFF TGTGCCTGGAACGCGGGTCAAGGAGAAAAACTGTTTTTT . TRBJ1-4 TRBV30 .
CASSQEQGQRGYYGYTF TGCGCCAGCAGCCAGGAGCAAGGACAGCGGGGGTACTATGGCTACACCTTC . TRBJ1-2 TRBV4-3 .
CASSILADKQETQYF TGTGCCAGTAGTATTTTGGCTGACAAGCAAGAGACCCAGTACTTC once TRBJ2-5 TRBV19 .
CSVQSLVAKGEQFF TGCAGCGTTCAAAGTTTGGTAGCGAAGGGTGAGCAGTTCTTC . TRBJ2-1 TRBV29-1 .
CASSFGQIDNEQFF TGCGCCAGCAGCTTCGGACAGATAGACAATGAGCAGTTCTTC . TRBJ2-1 TRBV5-1 .
CASSLRVQSGYTF TGTGCCAGCAGCCTCAGGGTCCAGAGTGGCTACACCTTC . TRBJ1-2 TRBV28 .
CASSTGTGGYSFGYTF TGTGCCAGCAGCACCGGGACAGGGGGGTATTCTTTTGGCTACACCTTC . TRBJ1-2 TRBV28 TRBD1
CAISGRTGANQPQHF TGTGCCATCAGTGGCCGGACAGGGGCGAATCAGCCCCAGCATTTT . TRBJ1-5 TRBV10-3 TRBD1
CASSALTSVQYF TGTGCCAGCAGCGCTTTGACATCAGTGCAGTACTTC . TRBJ2-7 TRBV13 .
CASSYSGDTLNYEQYF TGTGCCAGCAGTTACTCGGGGGACACACTGAACTACGAGCAGTACTTC . TRBJ2-7 TRBV6-5 .
CASSQGWTEAFF TGTGCCAGCAGTCAGGGTTGGACTGAAGCTTTCTTT . TRBJ1-1 TRBV6-5 .
CASSIGDRRTDTQYF TGTGCCAGTAGTATCGGGGACAGACGCACAGATACGCAGTATTTT . TRBJ2-3 TRBV19 TRBD1
CASIKLPSAYEQYF TGTGCCAGCATTAAACTCCCCAGCGCCTACGAGCAGTACTTC once TRBJ2-7 TRBV6-1 .
CASSQDPGKAYTEAFF TGCGCCAGCAGCCAAGATCCAGGCAAGGCGTACACTGAAGCTTTCTTT few TRBJ1-1 TRBV4-1 .
CASSLRDSYEQYF TGTGCCAGCAGCCTCCGGGACAGCTACGAGCAGTACTTC . TRBJ2-7 TRBV7-9 TRBD1
CASSLNVGGTQETQYF TGTGCCAGCAGCTTAAATGTTGGGGGGACCCAAGAGACCCAGTACTTC . TRBJ2-5 TRBV7-9 .
CASSQRGGTDTQYF TGTGCCAGCAGCCAGCGGGGGGGGACAGATACGCAGTATTTT . TRBJ2-3 TRBV6-4 TRBD2
CASSGGQANTGELFF TGTGCCAGCAGCGGGGGACAGGCGAACACCGGGGAGCTGTTTTTT . TRBJ2-2 TRBV5-4 TRBD1
CASSQHRGAWEQYF TGTGCCAGCAGCCAGCACCGGGGGGCTTGGGAGCAGTACTTC . TRBJ2-7 TRBV28 .
CASGKYRALRETQYF TGTGCCAGCGGAAAGTACAGGGCCCTGAGGGAGACCCAGTACTTC few TRBJ2-5 TRBV6-5 .
CASSREGDTQYF TGCGCCAGCAGCAGGGAGGGGGATACGCAGTATTTT . TRBJ2-3 TRBV5-1 TRBD2
CASSRGGTEAFF TGCGCCAGCAGCAGAGGGGGCACTGAAGCTTTCTTT . TRBJ1-1 TRBV5-1 .
CASSPEAGGPAGELFF TGTGCCAGCTCACCAGAGGCGGGGGGGCCTGCCGGGGAGCTGTTTTTT once TRBJ2-2 TRBV18 TRBD2
CASSYRGAGYTF TGTGCCAGCAGTTACCGGGGGGCTGGCTACACCTTC . TRBJ1-2 TRBV28 .
CASSLGQGPPSYEQYF TGCGCCAGCAGCTTGGGTCAGGGCCCCCCCTCCTACGAGCAGTACTTC . TRBJ2-7 TRBV5-1 .
CASSSFSTINQPQHF TGTGCCAGCAGCTCGTTTTCGACTATCAATCAGCCCCAGCATTTT . TRBJ1-5 TRBV5-6 .
CASSKYFRDLEETQYF TGTGCCAGCAGTAAATACTTCCGGGACTTGGAAGAGACCCAGTACTTC few TRBJ2-5 TRBV27 .
CASSYQDENIQYF TGTGCCAGCTCTTATCAGGATGAAAACATTCAGTACTTC . TRBJ2-4 TRBV2 .